This T cell receptor (beta chain) was recovered during a study of early T cells in non-severe SARS-CoV-2 infection. Turning to the study itself: The study sequenced bulk RNA from unsorted whole blood, with chains unpaired.

Researchers attached unique molecular identifiers to individual cDNA molecules. MiXCR, run by TCRdb on the 5' RACE reads, gives a single entry per CDR3 protein. Among some 44,000 distinct CDR3 sequences listed, approximately 5.9% were seen once. This clonotype was counted many times. This CDR3 is 11 amino acids long. Trimming removed 4 bases from V and 7 bases from J, with 7 bases in between. Germline loops: CDR1 MNHEY, CDR2 SMNVEV (reference sequence). V usage is TRBV27 and J usage is TRBJ1-1; D uncertain. The origin of this receptor is an adult who was a healthcare worker with PCR-confirmed SARS-CoV-2 infection or an uninfected control (not recorded which). This specimen consisted of whole blood, obtained at baseline. In DNA, the CDR3 is TGTGCCAGCAGTTGGGGAAATGAAGCTTTCTTT. Its translation: CASSWGNEAFF.